Listed here are 9 T cell receptor beta chains from one sample, sequenced in a study of T cells in localized non-small cell lung cancer (dated by TCRdb to the early 2020s). Library creation used the immunoSEQ multiplex PCR assay. This is the immuneACCESS table as TCRdb keeps it, with only in-frame sequences that have V and J called. A part of the clones is gone; compared with another copy, unresolved V genes explain less than half, and the rest is unexplained. For this sample the table gives around 45,000 clones, of which approximately 86% were detected only once. The ten largest clones represent 2% to 3% of the sample. Sequencing was performed on PBMCs, taken before any cancer treatment. All receptors derive from a man between 35 and 75 years old with stage II lung adenocarcinoma.

In DNA form, the CDR3 reads TGTGCCAGCAGCTCACGACAGGGAGGGAACACCGGGGAGCTGTTTTTT. As protein: CASSSRQGGNTGELFF. The chain recombines TRBV5-4 with TRBJ2-2; weak D call: TRBD1 (7 bases). V lost 3 bases, J lost 1 base, and 13 bases lay in between. Germline loops: CDR1 SGHNT, CDR2 YYREEE (reference sequence). The CDR3 extends over 16 amino acids.

V usage is TRBV5-6 and J usage is TRBJ1-5, with unresolved D. With 5 bases removed from V and 6 bases from J, the gap between germline ends came to 18 bases. Germline CDR1 SGHDT, CDR2 YYEEEE. The CDR3 is made up of 15 amino acids. DNA for the CDR3: TGTGCCAGCAGTCAGAGATCTCTACCCGGTCAGCCCCAGCATTTT. It codes for CASSQRSLPGQPQHF.

The chain links TRBV27 to TRBJ1-2; possibly TRBD1 for D (6 bases). Deletions cut 2 bases from V and 5 bases from J, with 12 bases between. CDR3 size: 14 residues. Per germline, CDR1 MNHEY and CDR2 SMNVEV (reference sequence). CDR3 nucleotide sequence: TGTGCCAGCAGTTTACACAGGGAGGGGTATGGCTACACCTTC. It specifies CASSLHREGYGYTF.

The chain links TRBV7-2 to TRBJ2-3; TRBD2 is a possible D gene (6 bases). This CDR3 contains 17 residues. Per germline, CDR1 SGHTA and CDR2 FQGNSA. Deletions cut 5 bases from V and 4 bases from J, with 22 bases between. The CDR3 coding sequence is TGTGCCAGCAGCGACGAACCGGTGGGGGGTTTCGCAGATACGCAGTATTTT. Protein: CASSDEPVGGFADTQYF.

The V and J genes are TRBV6-5 and TRBJ2-5, with TRBD1 matching 9 bases. After removal of 3 bases from V and 5 bases from J, the junction contained 4 bases not matched to a gene. This CDR3 region has 14 residues. The V gene's germline CDR1 is MNHEY and CDR2 SVGAGI. CDR3: CASSYGGQGETQYF. CDR3 sequence (DNA): TGTGCCAGCAGTTATGGGGGACAGGGTGAGACCCAGTACTTC.

The chain recombines TRBV7-8 with TRBJ2-3; D is ambiguous. This CDR3 region has 11 residues. Trimming removed 3 bases at V and 6 bases at J, with 4 bases between. The V gene's germline CDR1 is SGHVS and CDR2 FQNEAQ. The CDR3 coding sequence is TGTGCCAGCAGCTTGGCTGATACGCAGTATTTT. Encoded protein: CASSLADTQYF.

The genes are TRBV4-2 and TRBJ2-7; 12 bases match TRBD2. Trimming removed 0 bases from V and 3 bases from J; junction bases left unmatched: 3. Germline V gene sequence: CDR1 LGHNA, CDR2 YNFKEQ. The length of the CDR3 is 16 residues. For the CDR3, the DNA is TGTGCCAGCAGCCAAGAACTAGCGGGGGGATTCTACGAGCAGTACTTC. Translation: CASSQELAGGFYEQYF.

The gene calls are TRBV9 and TRBJ2-7; D unresolved. There are 13 residues in the CDR3. Trimming pared 0 bases from V and 1 base from J, leaving 5 bases between. Germline CDR1 reads SGDLS; CDR2 reads YYNGEE. The CDR3 region is CASSVGQSYEQYV. The DNA for the CDR3 is TGTGCCAGCAGCGTAGGACAATCCTACGAGCAGTACGTC.

The rearrangement links TRBV5-1 to TRBJ1-1; tentatively, D is TRBD1 (6 bases). This CDR3 has 13 residues. V dropped 2 bases and J dropped 4 bases, with 9 bases sitting between them. Germline loops: CDR1 SGHRS, CDR2 YFSETQ. The CDR3 loop is CASSLQGLTEAFF. CDR3 DNA sequence: TGCGCCAGCAGCTTACAGGGCCTCACTGAAGCTTTCTTT. Filled out from reference TRBV5-1 and TRBJ1-1, the complete variable domain reads KAGVTQTPRYLIKTRGQQVTLSCSPISGHRSVSWYQQTPGQGLQFLFEYFSETQRNKGNFPGRFSGRQFSNSRSEMNVSTLELGDSALYLCASSLQGLTEAFFGQGTRLTVV.